This T cell receptor beta chain derives from a study of vaccination effects on CD4 cells after COVID-19. On the study more broadly: Each culture well received a few million PBMC. These cells were then cultured in IMDM with around 9.6 IU/ml IL-2 and 7.5 to 10 ug/ml peptides.

The culture ran for roughly ten days before CD4+ T cells were isolated. The germline V gene has CDR1 WNHNN and CDR2 SYGVQD (reference sequence). This CDR3 is 13 amino acids long. V shed 6 bases and J shed 3 bases, with 9 bases lying between them. Assay used: immunoSEQ multiplex PCR; TCRdb lists only in-frame clones, some missing. This sample carries 70,000 or so clones, 77% of them seen once, and the ten largest clones take roughly 2%. Turning to this clone: Its specificity is unknown.

The sample here was CD4+ T cells from PBMCs cultured without peptide, taken before COVID-19 vaccination. The genes are TRBV10-1 and TRBJ2-1; possibly TRBD1 for D (6 bases). The TCR sequence derives from a human donor who received a COVID-19 vaccine. Here the CDR3 DNA reads TGCGCCAGCAGCCAGGGGCACTACAATGAGCAGTTCTTC. This sequence encodes CASSQGHYNEQFF.